This T cell receptor (beta chain) derives from a study of long-term antiretroviral therapy in people with HIV. Study outcomes and limitations: Post-ART samples showed increased diversity that remained below transplant donor control levels. Against controls, HIV repertoires showed narrower ranges of CDR3 length.

Researchers report immunoSEQ v3.0 was run at survey level. Each sample aimed for 40,000-50,000 sequenced T-cell genomes. Here immunoSEQ multiplex PCR was the method, and the copy in TCRdb shows in-frame clones only, minus some. The data hold just under 35,000 clones, with 85% observed a single time. Every specimen held between roughly 0.85-11 million cryopreserved PBMC. These were thawed and washed before DNA extraction. Of note for this clone: Its antigen is unidentified.

The CDR3 is 15 residues long. CDR1 is GTSNPN and CDR2 is SVGIG in the germline V gene (reference sequence). V was cut by 0 bases and J by 0 bases, with 9 bases left in between. The sequences come from unsorted PBMCs, collected roughly 2.9 years before starting antiretroviral therapy. The chain employs TRBV30 and TRBJ2-1; D gene ambiguous. The sequence came from a woman in her twenties or thirties with HIV. The CDR3 protein is CAWSVVGNSYNEQFF. The CDR3 DNA reads TGTGCCTGGAGTGTAGTAGGGAACTCCTACAATGAGCAGTTCTTC.